This T cell receptor beta chain was sequenced during a study of T cells in tumors after PD-1 blockade (dated by TCRdb to the late 2010s). A note on the overall study: Patients were excluded if they had prior checkpoint blockade, use of systemic immunosuppressants, or recent radiotherapy or other anti-cancer therapy within 4 weeks. Patients received pembrolizumab 200 mg every 3 weeks or cemiplimab 350 mg every 2 weeks. Ongoing daily vismodegib 150 mg was also given to a subset of patients during anti-PD-1 treatment. Peripheral blood samples averaged about 110,000 TCR templates (range roughly 24,000-260,000) and 35,000 to 40,000 unique clonotypes. The study performed paired single-cell RNA and TCR sequencing on site-matched tumors from BCC or SCC patients before and after anti-PD-1 therapy. To compare blood and tumor clonotypes, bulk TCR sequencing was performed on 10 peripheral blood samples from a handful of patients. RECIST version 1.1 was used to evaluate clinical response.

Notes on this clone: Its antigen target is currently unknown. The germline gene is not matched at one end of the junction; a read error may be the cause.

CDR1 and CDR2 are drawn from the germline V gene: SNHLY, FYNNEI. Spanning cysteine to phenylalanine, the CDR3 consists of 12 amino acids. CDR3 DNA is the only sequence kept; it has 36 bases, read in frame from the first base. In the paper's terms, the time point label means: after anti-PD-1 therapy. For bulk TCRbeta sequencing, genomic DNA was extracted from tumor biopsies or peripheral blood, and input amounts ranged from about 600 ng to 6,500 ng. Every patient was a poor candidate for surgical resection and had histologically proven advanced or metastatic basal or squamous cell carcinoma. Of the approximately ten patients making up the basal cell carcinoma cohort, roughly eight underwent bulk tumor TCR sequencing. What the work shows at the level of the full study, not this receptor alone: About 38% of TCR clonotypes from the tumor were detected in blood, and certain novel exhausted tumor clones were present in blood collected before treatment, which suggests recruitment from the periphery. The source of novel T cell clones was not identified, and lymphoid organs or rare unexpanded clones within the tumor or the tumor periphery could be included among the possible sources.

The immunoSEQ platform was used for deep TCRbeta sequencing. For the original study's pipeline: For further analysis, only productive rearrangements were exported out of the immunoSEQ Analyzer. T cell phenotypes were assigned to bulk TCRbeta clonotypes by matching the clonotypes to single-cell RNA+TCR-seq clones with the same TCRbeta sequence. Using bulk TCR sequencing data, clone enrichment in tumor was calculated by dividing a clone's tumor frequency by the same clone's PBMC frequency. GLIPH was used to group TCRs into specificity groups, clusters of distinct TCRs likely recognizing common antigens via shared CDR3 motifs. TCRdb carries this immuneACCESS record with in-frame sequences only. Its versions omit some clonotypes, under half of them owing to an unresolved V gene in the studies checked, with the rest unexplained. That table gives V, J and clone size, and the DNA gave D and trimming. The sample yields around 34,000 clones; 73% were counted once. The ten biggest clones cover about two fifths of the sample.

The rearrangement joined TRBV2 to TRBJ2-5; TRBD2 lines up with 9 middle nucleotides. This TCR derives from a human donor with basal cell carcinoma. The specimen was PBMCs, collected after anti-PD-1 treatment. CDR3 loop: CASSVSREGPNF. The nucleotide sequence is given as TGTGCCAGCAGTGTCTCGCGGGAGGGCCCCAACTTC.